One and the same sample provided the 32 T cell receptor beta chains below, sequenced in a study of cytomegalovirus exposure and HLA in healthy donors. PCR primers comprised 60 Vbeta and 13 Jbeta primers. The assay was immunoSEQ multiplex PCR, and TCRdb's table has in-frame clones only and misses some. The sample shows approximately 100,000 clones, 75% of them seen only once. Sequences were obtained from PBMCs. The origin of the receptors is a man aged 50 to 60 in good health and CMV-seronegative.

The CDR3 reads CASSRTSGDTGELFF. CDR3 DNA: TGTGCCAGCAGCCGGACTAGCGGAGACACCGGGGAGCTGTTTTTT. This chain joins TRBV4-2 and TRBJ2-2, with 10 bases fitting TRBD2. Germline loops: CDR1 LGHNA, CDR2 YNFKEQ. The CDR3 runs to 15 residues. Losses at the gene ends were 4 bases for V and 3 bases for J; bases not matched to a gene: 2.

This chain links TRBV15 with TRBJ1-2; D gene uncertain. CDR3 length: 13 residues. Germline lookup yields CDR1 LNHNV and CDR2 YYDKDF (reference sequence). The V end was cut by 2 bases, the J end by 2 bases, with 6 bases between. The CDR3 loop is CATSRSGNYGYTF. For the CDR3, the DNA is TGTGCCACCAGCAGATCGGGGAACTATGGCTACACCTTC.

The gene calls are TRBV30 and TRBJ1-3; D is possibly TRBD1 (5 bases). CDR1 is GTSNPN and CDR2 is SVGIG in the germline V gene (reference sequence). The V and J ends lost 2 bases and 0 bases respectively, with 11 bases between them. This CDR3 is built from 15 residues. CDR3 bases: TGTGCCTGGAGTTTCGGGGGGAACTCTGGAAACACCATATATTTT. It encodes CAWSFGGNSGNTIYF. The full variable domain, in which reference TRBV30 and TRBJ1-3 provide the parts outside the CDR3, is SQTIHQWPATLVQPVGSPLSLECTVEGTSNPNLYWYRQAAGRGLQLLFYSVGIGQISSEVPQNLSASRPQDRQFILSSKKLLLSDSGFYLCAWSFGGNSGNTIYFGEGSWLTVV.

The chain is built from TRBV28 and TRBJ2-7; D gene uncertain. Trimming stripped 8 bases from V and 4 bases from J, with 15 bases between. The CDR3 is 13 residues long. Germline assignment: CDR1 MDHEN and CDR2 SYDVKM. CDR3 sequence: CASRLTTMYEQYF. The DNA of the CDR3 is TGTGCCAGCCGTCTCACCACAATGTACGAGCAGTACTTC.

This clone turned up a few times. The chain employs TRBV6-6 and TRBJ1-3; D gene ambiguous. Germline V gene data show CDR1 as MNHNY and CDR2 as SVGAGI (reference sequence). With 5 bases removed from V and 3 bases from J, the gap between germline ends came to 2 bases. CDR3 size: 11 residues. The CDR3, as DNA: TGTGCCAGCAGTCTTGGAAACACCATATATTTT. It specifies CASSLGNTIYF.

The chain is built from TRBV4-1 and TRBJ1-2, with 8 nucleotides matching TRBD1. V gave up 0 bases and J gave up 7 bases; unmatched junction bases: 7. CDR1 is MGHRA, CDR2 YSYEKL, per germline. This CDR3 region has 15 residues. The CDR3 spells CASSQDAGQGSGYTF. The CDR3 DNA sequence: TGCGCCAGCAGCCAAGATGCAGGACAGGGTTCTGGCTACACCTTC.

CDR3 DNA: TGTGCCAGTAGTATCTCAGATACGCAGTATTTT. Translated: CASSISDTQYF. The rearrangement joins TRBV19 to TRBJ2-3, with D unclear. The CDR3 is made up of 11 amino acids. The germline V gene encodes CDR1 LNHDA and CDR2 SQIVND (reference sequence). V was trimmed by 3 bases and J by 4 bases, leaving 2 bases between them.

The chain recombines TRBV6-5 with TRBJ2-1; no definite D call. Germline CDR1 is MNHEY and CDR2 is SVGAGI. This CDR3 spans 15 amino acids. The germline V and J ends were trimmed by 7 bases and 0 bases, with 13 bases remaining between them. In nucleotides, the CDR3 is TGTGCCAGCAACGCAGCCCCTAGCTCCTACAATGAGCAGTTCTTC. Protein sequence: CASNAAPSSYNEQFF.

The chain has TRBV7-2 and TRBJ2-7; TRBD1 is a possible D gene (6 bases). CDR1 and CDR2 from the germline V gene are SGHTA and FQGNSA. The V end lost 4 bases, the J end lost 0 bases, and 13 bases lay between the germline ends. This CDR3 contains 15 residues. The CDR3 is CASSSTGTPSYEQYF. DNA of the CDR3: TGTGCCAGCAGCTCTACCGGGACACCCTCCTACGAGCAGTACTTC.

This chain connects TRBV6-4 to TRBJ2-2; 7 nucleotides align to TRBD2. This CDR3 is 15 amino acids long. Germline CDR1 reads MRHNA; CDR2 reads SNTAGT. V dropped 5 bases and J dropped 4; count of bases not matched to a gene: 7. CDR3 bases: TGTGCCAGCAGTTCGGCTAGCGGCACCACCGGGGAGCTGTTTTTT. Translating gives CASSSASGTTGELFF.

The chain combines TRBV15 with TRBJ2-5; 8 bases fit TRBD1. Germline lookup yields CDR1 LNHNV and CDR2 YYDKDF (reference sequence). The CDR3 length is 16 residues. The trim removed 3 bases at V and 2 bases at J, leaving 8 bases unmatched. The chain's CDR3 is CATSRNQGAGQETQYF. The CDR3 nucleotides read TGTGCCACCAGCAGGAACCAGGGGGCTGGGCAAGAGACCCAGTACTTC.

The V and J genes are TRBV9 and TRBJ2-3; TRBD2 matches 9 bases. The ends lost 2 bases at V and 3 bases at J; junction bases unmatched: 7. Germline V lookup: CDR1 SGDLS, CDR2 YYNGEE. The CDR3 totals 16 residues. The CDR3 bases are TGTGCCAGCAGCGTTTCTAGCGGGGTCTGGACAGATACGCAGTATTTT. It yields the protein CASSVSSGVWTDTQYF.

This rearrangement joins TRBV19 to TRBJ1-4, with D maybe TRBD1 (5 bases). Per the germline V gene, CDR1 is LNHDA and CDR2 is SQIVND (reference sequence). The CDR3 extends over 15 amino acids. V was shortened by 8 bases and J by 0 bases, with 13 bases between the two germline ends. The CDR3 reads CASGGGKTTNEKLFF. The CDR3 region has the DNA TGTGCCAGTGGGGGAGGAAAAACAACTAATGAAAAACTGTTTTTT.

As regards this clone: One end of the junction fails to match germline, which may point to a read error. The chain recombines TRBV7-9 with TRBJ2-1, with 7 bases identical to TRBD1. CDR1 and CDR2 from the germline V gene are SEHNR and FQNEAQ (reference sequence). The CDR3 is made up of 15 amino acids. The CDR3 sequence is CSSGTETGLSNEQFF. CDR3 sequence (DNA): TGTTCCAGTGGTACTGAGACAGGGTTAAGCAATGAGCAGTTCTTC.

The rearrangement joins TRBV7-7 to TRBJ2-5, with D possibly being TRBD1 (5 bases). Trimming left V 6 bases short and J 5 bases short, with 10 bases between. Looked up from germline, CDR1 is SSHAT and CDR2 is FNYEAQ (reference sequence). The CDR3 covers 12 residues. The CDR3 DNA is TGTGCCAGCAGTGAGGCAGGGGAGACCCAGTACTTC. Residues: CASSEAGETQYF.

This CDR3 is CASSSGQGIREAFF. The CDR3 DNA is TGTGCCAGCAGCTCGGGACAGGGCATCAGGGAAGCTTTCTTT. The chain employs TRBV11-2 and TRBJ1-1, with TRBD1 matching over 9 bases. Germline-derived CDR1 and CDR2 are SGHAT and FQNNGV. V lost 4 bases and J lost 8; bases outside the gene matches: 8. The CDR3 length is 14 residues.

This clone was recorded once. This rearrangement joins TRBV28 to TRBJ2-5; 7 positions agree with TRBD1. CDR1 is MDHEN and CDR2 is SYDVKM in the germline V gene. J lost 11 bases, V lost 5 bases, and 17 bases had no gene match. CDR3 size: 15 residues. The CDR3, as DNA: TGTGCCAGCAGTCTAATCGACAGGGATGACCTCGGGCAGTACTTC. The encoded protein is CASSLIDRDDLGQYF. Using reference TRBV28 and TRBJ2-5 for the parts outside the CDR3, the full variable domain is DVKVTQSSRYLVKRTGEKVFLECVQDMDHENMFWYRQDPGLGLRLIYFSYDVKMKEKGDIPEGYSVSREKKERFSLILESASTNQTSMYLCASSLIDRDDLGQYFGPGTRLLVL.

The chain links TRBV6-1 to TRBJ1-2, with 7 bases matching TRBD1. Germline assignment: CDR1 MNHNS and CDR2 SASEGT. Trimming removed 2 bases from V and 8 bases from J; junction bases left unmatched: 8. This CDR3 spans 14 amino acids. The CDR3 DNA sequence: TGTGCCAGCAGTGAAAGGGGAACAGGGGAAGGCTACACCTTC. It encodes CASSERGTGEGYTF.

The genes are TRBV5-1 and TRBJ2-7; perhaps TRBD1 as D (6 bases). The CDR3 extends over 13 amino acids. V was pared by 1 base and J by 2 bases, with 7 bases between. CDR1 and CDR2 from the germline V gene are SGHRS and YFSETQ. CDR3 nucleotides: TGCGCCAGCAGCTTGCAGGGGACCTACGAGCAGTACTTC. Residues: CASSLQGTYEQYF. The full variable domain, its missing parts supplied by reference TRBV5-1 and TRBJ2-7, is KAGVTQTPRYLIKTRGQQVTLSCSPISGHRSVSWYQQTPGQGLQFLFEYFSETQRNKGNFPGRFSGRQFSNSRSEMNVSTLELGDSALYLCASSLQGTYEQYFGPGTRLTVT.

This rearrangement joins TRBV7-6 to TRBJ2-5; D is perhaps TRBD2 (5 bases). Trimming removed 5 bases from V and 11 bases from J, with 18 bases in between. The CDR3 sequence is 13 residues long. Germline values: CDR1 SGHVS, CDR2 FNYEAQ. CDR3 sequence: CASSPEDFREQYF. CDR3 sequence (DNA): TGTGCCAGCAGCCCCGAGGACTTTCGAGAGCAGTACTTC.

The chain links TRBV30 to TRBJ1-1; 7 bases are shared with TRBD1. The CDR3 sequence is 12 residues long. Trimming cost V 1 base and J 7 bases; bases outside gene matches: 3. CDR1 and CDR2 (germline): GTSNPN, SVGIG (reference sequence). CDR3 sequence (DNA): TGTGCCTGGAGTGCGACAGGGAGTGAAGCTTTCTTT. Translated: CAWSATGSEAFF.

This chain connects TRBV6-6 to TRBJ2-7, with 7 nucleotides matching TRBD1. V was clipped by 6 bases and J by 3 bases; unmatched bases: 14. Germline assignment: CDR1 MNHNY and CDR2 SVGAGI (reference sequence). This CDR3 has 16 residues. As DNA, the CDR3 is TGTGCCAGCAGCTCCCCCTCCACCGGGACAGACTACGAGCAGTACTTC. Its protein product is CASSSPSTGTDYEQYF.

The rearrangement joins TRBV14 to TRBJ2-3; 9 bases are shared with TRBD2. Germline V lookup: CDR1 SGHDN, CDR2 FVKESK. Unmatched junction bases numbered 13, after V lost 4 bases and J lost 5 bases. The CDR3 sequence is 17 residues long. The chain's CDR3 is CASSPPQRGAWIDTQYF. CDR3 nucleotides: TGTGCCAGCAGCCCCCCCCAGCGGGGGGCCTGGATAGATACGCAGTATTTT.

The V gene is TRBV10-3, the J gene TRBJ1-4, with D maybe TRBD1 (6 bases). This CDR3 comprises 14 residues. V dropped 8 bases and J dropped 1 base, with 11 bases sitting between them. Germline-derived CDR1 and CDR2 are ENHRY and SYGVKD. The CDR3 sequence is CAIAPGETNEKLFF. CDR3 sequence (DNA): TGTGCCATCGCCCCAGGGGAAACTAATGAAAAACTGTTTTTT.

V and J are TRBV28 and TRBJ2-7, with TRBD1 identical over 8 bases. This CDR3 is 14 amino acids long. Germline loops: CDR1 MDHEN, CDR2 SYDVKM. Losses at the gene ends were 4 bases for V and 7 bases for J; bases not matched to a gene: 9. The CDR3 DNA reads TGTGCCAGCAGTTCCCCAGGGGGCTGGGGGGAGCAGTACTTC. It codes for CASSSPGGWGEQYF.

V and J are TRBV6-1 and TRBJ2-3, with 12 bases that match TRBD2. Germline-derived CDR1 and CDR2 are MNHNS and SASEGT. V was pared by 8 bases and J by 6 bases, with 3 bases of the junction left unmatched. The CDR3 is 13 residues long. The CDR3 reads CASLAGGPDTQYF. In DNA form, the CDR3 reads TGTGCCAGCCTAGCGGGGGGGCCGGATACGCAGTATTTT.

As DNA, the CDR3 is TGTGCCAGCAGCCCCCCGGAGCAAACTGGAAACACCATATATTTT. This translates into CASSPPEQTGNTIYF. The rearrangement joins TRBV28 to TRBJ1-3; D not certain. Looked up from germline, CDR1 is MDHEN and CDR2 is SYDVKM. The CDR3 has 15 amino acids. Trimming removed 6 bases at V and 2 bases at J, with 14 bases between.

The DNA for the CDR3 is TGCAGCGTTAATGATGGACTAGGGGGTCCCGGGGAGCTGTTTTTT. Translating gives CSVNDGLGGPGELFF. The V call is TRBV29-1, the J call TRBJ2-2; D might be TRBD2 (7 bases). The V end was cut by 5 bases, the J end by 6 bases, with 19 bases between. Germline loops: CDR1 SQVTM, CDR2 ANQGSEA. There are 15 residues in the CDR3.

V and J are TRBV7-2 and TRBJ2-7; D might be TRBD1 (5 bases). The V end lost 6 bases, the J end lost 4 bases, and 10 bases lay between the germline ends. Per the germline V gene, CDR1 is SGHTA and CDR2 is FQGNSA. CDR3 length: 12 amino acids. The CDR3 loop reads CASRHDSYEQYF. The CDR3 region has the DNA TGTGCCAGCAGACACGACAGTTACGAGCAGTACTTC.

The chain combines TRBV5-1 with TRBJ2-6; 7 bases fit TRBD2. J was trimmed by 1 base and V by 4 bases; bases with no gene match: 14. Germline V lookup: CDR1 SGHRS, CDR2 YFSETQ. This CDR3 has 19 residues. The CDR3 reads CASSALTPGGVSGANVLTF. In DNA, the CDR3 is TGCGCCAGCAGCGCCCTGACGCCTGGGGGGGTTTCTGGGGCCAACGTCCTGACTTTC. Using reference TRBV5-1 and TRBJ2-6 for the parts outside the CDR3, the full variable domain is KAGVTQTPRYLIKTRGQQVTLSCSPISGHRSVSWYQQTPGQGLQFLFEYFSETQRNKGNFPGRFSGRQFSNSRSEMNVSTLELGDSALYLCASSALTPGGVSGANVLTFGAGSRLTVL.

The chain is built from TRBV9 and TRBJ1-5; no definite D call. CDR1 is SGDLS, CDR2 YYNGEE, per germline. Trimming removed 5 bases at V and 0 bases at J, with 18 bases between. This CDR3 contains 17 residues. CDR3: CASRGRPPFHSNQPQHF. CDR3 sequence (DNA): TGTGCCAGCAGGGGCCGCCCCCCATTCCATAGCAATCAGCCCCAGCATTTT. Supplemented by reference TRBV9 and TRBJ1-5, the full variable domain reads DSGVTQTPKHLITATGQRVTLRCSPRSGDLSVYWYQQSLDQGLQFLIQYYNGEERAKGNILERFSAQQFPDLHSELNLSSLELGDSALYFCASRGRPPFHSNQPQHFGDGTRLSIL.

The chain links TRBV5-5 to TRBJ1-5; D remains unclear. Germline V CDR1 and CDR2: SGHKS, YYEKEE (reference sequence). V lost 4 bases, J lost 0 bases, and 11 bases lay in between. The CDR3 runs to 15 residues. The CDR3 DNA reads TGTGCCAGCAGCGCGGACTACTATAGCAATCAGCCCCAGCATTTT. It encodes CASSADYYSNQPQHF.